A single sample is the source of the 18 T cell receptor beta chains below, sequenced in a study of identical twins. A single record per CDR3 protein comes from TCRdb applying MiXCR to the 5' RACE reads. The sample lists 1.5 million to 2 million distinct CDR3 sequences; under 35% were seen once. What was sequenced was cord blood. The receptor source for this set is a newborn girl in good health.

This sequence joins TRBV3-1 and TRBJ2-1, with a weak D call TRBD2 (6 bases). This CDR3 has 17 residues. Trimming removed 2 bases at V and 6 bases at J, with 20 bases between. Germline V gene data show CDR1 as LGHDT and CDR2 as YNNKEL (reference sequence). CDR3 nucleotides: TGTGCCAGCAGCCAACTTAGAAGTATAGCGGCGGGCAATGAGCAGTTCTTC. It translates to CASSQLRSIAAGNEQFF.

The chain combines TRBV15 with TRBJ2-3; no definite D call. Germline CDR1 reads LNHNV; CDR2 reads YYDKDF (reference sequence). The CDR3 runs 14 residues. Trimming shortened V by 0 bases and J by 4 bases, and 8 bases separated the two germline ends. CDR3 DNA: TGTGCCACCAGCAGAGAGTGGAACTCAGATACGCAGTATTTT. It codes for CATSREWNSDTQYF.

In this sample, this clonotype turned up many times. The V call is TRBV29-1, the J call TRBJ2-1, with TRBD2 matching over 8 bases. The CDR3 has 14 amino acids. The germline CDR1 and CDR2 sequences are SQVTM and ANQGSEA. The V segment lost 0 bases and the J segment 8 bases; nucleotides outside the gene matches: 6. DNA for the CDR3: TGCAGCGTTGAAGACGACGGGGGGGTCTATGAGCAGTTCTTC. As protein: CSVEDDGGVYEQFF.

The chain employs TRBV20-1 and TRBJ2-3; possible D gene TRBD2, 5 bases. Looked up from germline, CDR1 is DFQATT and CDR2 is SNEGSKA (reference sequence). V was trimmed by 2 bases and J by 6 bases, leaving 12 bases between them. The CDR3 loop spans 13 amino acids. The DNA of the CDR3 is TGCAGTGCTAGATCACGTAGCGCCGATACGCAGTATTTT. The encoded protein is CSARSRSADTQYF.

This clonotype occurred a few times. CDR3 DNA sequence: TGTGCCAGCAGCCGACTAGCGGGAGCTCCCAAGCAGTACTTC. Translated: CASSRLAGAPKQYF. This rearrangement joins TRBV12-3 or TRBV12-4 to TRBJ2-7, with 12 positions matching TRBD2. The CDR3 has 14 residues. The V gene end was trimmed by 6 bases and the J gene end by 8 bases; junction bases not matched to a gene: 8.

This clonotype occurred a few times. The chain carries TRBV10-2 and TRBJ2-1; perhaps TRBD1 as D (6 bases). The V gene lost 2 bases and the J gene lost 0 bases, with 8 bases spanning the gap. Germline lookup yields CDR1 WSHSY and CDR2 SAAADI. The CDR3 contains 15 residues. The CDR3 DNA reads TGCGCCAGCAGTGAGGAGGACAGCTCCTACAATGAGCAGTTCTTC. Translation gives CASSEEDSSYNEQFF.

The rearrangement uses TRBV7-8 and TRBJ1-6, with 8 bases identical to TRBD1. V gave up 0 bases and J gave up 8 bases; unmatched junction bases: 3. The CDR3 totals 15 residues. Germline CDR1 SGHVS, CDR2 FQNEAQ. CDR3 sequence (DNA): TGTGCCAGCAGCTTAGCCGACAGGGGTTATTCACCCCTCCACTTT. Its translation is CASSLADRGYSPLHF.

This clonotype occurred a few times. The gene calls are TRBV7-2 and TRBJ2-7; no definite D call. The CDR3 spans 16 residues. Deletions cut 1 base from V and 2 bases from J, with 15 bases between. Germline loops: CDR1 SGHTA, CDR2 FQGNSA. Here the CDR3 reads CASSLERAAAPYEQYF. The DNA of the CDR3 is TGTGCCAGCAGCTTAGAAAGGGCGGCCGCCCCCTACGAGCAGTACTTC. The whole variable domain, remainder taken from reference TRBV7-2 and TRBJ2-7, is GAGVSQSPSNKVTEKGKDVELRCDPISGHTALYWYRQSLGQGLEFLIYFQGNSAPDKSGLPSDRFSAERTGGSVSTLTIQRTQQEDSAVYLCASSLERAAAPYEQYFGPGTRLTVT.

The chain joins TRBV11-2 to TRBJ2-1; D remains unclear. Trimming cost V 2 bases and J 1 base, with 12 bases left between them. CDR3 length: 16 amino acids. Germline V lookup: CDR1 SGHAT, CDR2 FQNNGV. CDR3 nucleotide sequence: TGTGCCAGCAGCTTACCTAGACGGGTATCCTACAATGAGCAGTTCTTC. This sequence encodes CASSLPRRVSYNEQFF.

V is TRBV20-1 and J is TRBJ2-7, with D hard to call. The CDR3 spans 11 residues. Looked up from germline, CDR1 is DFQATT and CDR2 is SNEGSKA (reference sequence). Deletions cut 2 bases from V and 7 bases from J, with 9 bases between. CDR3 region: CSARSPNEQYF. CDR3 bases: TGCAGTGCTAGATCCCCCAATGAGCAGTACTTC.

This chain links TRBV12-3 or TRBV12-4 with TRBJ2-7; TRBD2 matches at 10 bases. V dropped 5 bases and J dropped 3; count of bases not matched to a gene: 4. The CDR3 has 14 amino acids. The CDR3 coding sequence is TGTGCCAGCAGTCATAAGCGGGGGGGCTACGAGCAGTACTTC. This sequence encodes CASSHKRGGYEQYF.

The J gene is TRBJ2-3, the V gene TRBV10-2; D possibly corresponds to TRBD2 (6 bases). V was clipped by 8 bases and J by 4 bases, with 19 bases between them. The CDR3 runs 15 residues. Germline loops: CDR1 WSHSY, CDR2 SAAADI. The CDR3 nucleotides read TGCGCCAGCGGCGGGGCCGGAAAATGGGCAGATACGCAGTATTTT. Translating gives CASGGAGKWADTQYF.

The rearrangement links TRBV20-1 to TRBJ1-4; no clear D gene. Germline lookup yields CDR1 DFQATT and CDR2 SNEGSKA (reference sequence). This CDR3 is built from 12 residues. The germline V and J ends were trimmed by 6 bases and 12 bases, with 17 bases remaining between them. CDR3 residues: CSAPAGYTELFF. CDR3 DNA sequence: TGCAGTGCCCCGGCGGGTTATACGGAACTGTTTTTT.

This clonotype was found a few times. The chain uses TRBV28 and TRBJ2-3; unclear D gene. Germline CDR1 and CDR2: MDHEN and SYDVKM. The CDR3 length is 14 residues. Trimming removed 3 bases from V and 3 bases from J, with 10 bases in between. CDR3 bases: TGTGCCAGCAGTTTGATGCGCATAACAGATACGCAGTATTTT. Encoded protein: CASSLMRITDTQYF.

This clonotype was seen repeatedly, ten times or more. The CDR3 region is CASSSIPQGEGGNIQYF. The CDR3 coding sequence is TGCGCCAGCAGCTCCATTCCTCAGGGCGAAGGGGGAAACATTCAGTACTTC. V and J are TRBV5-1 and TRBJ2-4; weak D call: TRBD1 (6 bases). The CDR3 loop spans 17 amino acids. Germline CDR1 and CDR2: SGHRS and YFSETQ. With 3 bases removed from V and 6 bases from J, the gap between germline ends came to 22 bases.

This clonotype was seen a handful of times. V usage is TRBV6-1 and J usage is TRBJ1-1; 11 bases fit TRBD1. Germline V gene sequence: CDR1 MNHNS, CDR2 SASEGT. This CDR3 comprises 12 residues. V shed 8 bases and J 6 bases; nucleotides not matched to a gene: 2. This CDR3 reads CASRTGGSEAFF. The CDR3, as DNA: TGTGCCAGCCGGACAGGGGGCTCTGAAGCTTTCTTT.

V gene TRBV4-2 combines with J gene TRBJ2-4; 12 positions match TRBD2. Near its end, the DNA agrees better with TRBJ2-7, so the J call may be wrong. Germline values: CDR1 LGHNA, CDR2 YNFKEQ. There are 16 residues in the CDR3. This CDR3 is CASSQELAGGPYEQYF. In DNA, the CDR3 is TGTGCCAGCAGCCAAGAGCTAGCGGGAGGGCCCTACGAGCAGTACTTC.

The chain joins TRBV20-1 to TRBJ2-3; TRBD1 or TRBD2 may be the D gene (5 bases each). V lost 7 bases and J lost 5, with 16 bases in between. Germline CDR1 reads DFQATT; CDR2 reads SNEGSKA (reference sequence). The CDR3 is 13 amino acids. The CDR3 is CSVRDLIRDTQYF. The CDR3, as DNA: TGCAGTGTCAGGGACCTAATCCGAGATACGCAGTATTTT.